Each of the 25 T cell receptor beta chains below was sequenced from the same sample in a study of blood T cells in healthy people across ages. The authors ran a second PCR of about 7 to 11 cycles using a sample-barcoded 5' primer and a J-beta primer mix. Each CDR3 protein gets one entry after TCRdb re-called the 5' RACE reads with MiXCR. Here the sample spans 600,000 or so distinct CDR3 sequences, 40% to 55% being singletons. What was sequenced was blood. Receptor source: an elderly man in good health.

In DNA form, the CDR3 reads TGCGCCAGCAGCCAAGACGGGGCGGGGGGAGATACGCAGTATTTT. It is translated as CASSQDGAGGDTQYF. This rearrangement joins TRBV4-3 to TRBJ2-3; the match to TRBD2 covers 8 bases. Losses at the gene ends were 0 bases for V and 5 bases for J; bases not matched to a gene: 4. Germline CDR1 LGHNA, CDR2 YSLEER. The CDR3 totals 15 residues.

This clonotype has ten or more counts. The rearrangement links TRBV10-3 to TRBJ2-5; D gene uncertain. Looked up from germline, CDR1 is ENHRY and CDR2 is SYGVKD. The CDR3 has 13 residues. The V and J ends lost 10 bases and 5 bases respectively, with 17 bases between them. The CDR3 region is CATKGVDSETQYF. CDR3 nucleotide sequence: TGTGCCACCAAAGGCGTGGATTCGGAGACCCAGTACTTC.

There are a few counts of this clonotype. This chain connects TRBV4-2 to TRBJ2-1; perhaps TRBD2 as D (6 bases). The germline V and J ends were trimmed by 0 bases and 10 bases, with 10 bases remaining between them. CDR1 LGHNA and CDR2 YNFKEQ come from the germline V gene. The length of the CDR3 is 13 residues. The CDR3 loop reads CASSQDPSGEQFF. The CDR3 DNA follows: TGTGCCAGCAGCCAAGATCCGAGCGGGGAGCAGTTCTTC.

This clonotype was seen many times. This CDR3 reads CASSKTGGGSYEQYF. In DNA form, the CDR3 reads TGTGCCAGCAGTAAGACTGGAGGGGGTTCCTACGAGCAGTACTTC. The chain links TRBV6-5 to TRBJ2-7; D tentatively fits TRBD1 or TRBD2 (6 bases each). The V end lost 5 bases, the J end lost 1 base, and 15 bases lay between the germline ends. The CDR3 length is 15 residues. CDR1 and CDR2 (germline): MNHEY, SVGAGI.

The chain is built from TRBV20-1 and TRBJ2-1; 7 nucleotides match TRBD1. This CDR3 spans 16 amino acids. Per germline, CDR1 DFQATT and CDR2 SNEGSKA (reference sequence). V gave up 6 bases and J gave up 2 bases; unmatched junction bases: 13. CDR3: CSAPTGWVSAYNEQFF. The CDR3 DNA follows: TGCAGTGCGCCGACAGGGTGGGTGTCAGCCTACAATGAGCAGTTCTTC.

As concerns this clonotype: It may be a read error: a sequence one base away is much more abundant. The chain is built from TRBV3-1 and TRBJ2-6; D is tentatively TRBD1 or TRBD2 (5 bases each). Germline V gene sequence: CDR1 LGHDT, CDR2 YNNKEL (reference sequence). This CDR3 is 15 amino acids long. The CDR3 sequence: CASSQDSAGADVLTF. The CDR3 nucleotides read TGTGCCAGCAGCCAAGATAGCGCTGGGGCCGACGTCCTGACTTTC.

CDR3: CSAWSGGYTDTQYF. CDR3 in DNA: TGCAGTGCTTGGTCCGGGGGGTACACAGATACGCAGTATTTT. This chain links TRBV20-1 with TRBJ2-3; TRBD2 matches at 7 bases. Germline assignment: CDR1 DFQATT and CDR2 SNEGSKA (reference sequence). The CDR3 spans 14 residues. V gave up 5 bases and J gave up 2 bases; unmatched junction bases: 7.

This chain uses TRBV11-2 with TRBJ1-4, with D perhaps matching TRBD1 (6 bases). Trimming shortened V by 2 bases and J by 7 bases, and 8 bases separated the two germline ends. CDR1 is SGHAT, CDR2 FQNNGV, per germline. The CDR3 totals 13 residues. DNA of the CDR3: TGTGCCAGCAGCTTAAGGGGGGCTGAAAAACTGTTTTTT. It yields the protein CASSLRGAEKLFF.

This clonotype was counted a few times. This chain links TRBV7-9 with TRBJ2-3; 7 bases agree with TRBD1. The CDR3 is 13 amino acids. Germline CDR1 SEHNR, CDR2 FQNEAQ (reference sequence). The V and J ends lost 10 bases and 6 bases, in that order; junction bases with no gene match: 10. The CDR3 DNA reads TGTGCCACCTCGAAGGGGGCCGGGGATACGCAGTATTTT. It codes for CATSKGAGDTQYF.

J is TRBJ2-5 and V is TRBV4-3; 9 nucleotides align to TRBD2. Germline V gene sequence: CDR1 LGHNA, CDR2 YSLEER. The ends lost 0 bases at V and 11 bases at J; junction bases unmatched: 16. The CDR3 runs to 17 residues. The CDR3 region has the DNA TGCGCCAGCAGCCAAGATCGTAATAGCGGGAGCTGGAATGAGCAGTACTTC. This sequence encodes CASSQDRNSGSWNEQYF.

This chain connects TRBV4-3 to TRBJ2-3; the D gene is possibly TRBD1 (7 bases). CDR3 length: 19 residues. Germline CDR1 and CDR2: LGHNA and YSLEER. V was trimmed by 0 bases and J by 3 bases, leaving 22 bases between them. Here the CDR3 reads CASSQDFGRGRFSTDTQYF. The CDR3 bases are TGCGCCAGCAGCCAAGATTTCGGCAGGGGGAGGTTTTCGACAGATACGCAGTATTTT.

This clonotype was seen a handful of times. The chain is built from TRBV20-1 and TRBJ2-7, with TRBD1 identical over 10 bases. Trimming took 3 bases from V and 4 from J; bases not matched to a gene: 3. The CDR3 runs to 13 residues. CDR1 is DFQATT and CDR2 is SNEGSKA in the germline V gene (reference sequence). The CDR3 region is CSASGQGGYEQYF. Here the CDR3 DNA reads TGCAGTGCTAGCGGACAGGGGGGGTACGAGCAGTACTTC.

This clonotype was detected only a few times. The chain uses TRBV5-1 and TRBJ1-2, with D possibly TRBD1 on 6 matching bases. This CDR3 contains 14 residues. Germline CDR1 is SGHRS and CDR2 is YFSETQ. V lost 2 bases to trimming and J lost 8 bases, with 16 bases between them. CDR3 in DNA: TGCGCCAGCAGCTTACCAGGGGTCAAATGGGGCTACACCTTC. This sequence encodes CASSLPGVKWGYTF.

The sample holds one count of this clonotype. The chain carries TRBV20-1 and TRBJ2-5; 8 bases are shared with TRBD2. Germline V gives CDR1 DFQATT, CDR2 SNEGSKA (reference sequence). V was pared by 8 bases and J by 2 bases, with 10 bases of the junction left unmatched. The CDR3 loop spans 14 amino acids. CDR3 region: CSPGGEDSQETQYF. The DNA of the CDR3 is TGCAGTCCCGGGGGGGAGGACTCACAAGAGACCCAGTACTTC.

The chain recombines TRBV10-2 with TRBJ2-3; 12 nucleotides align to TRBD2. Germline CDR1 WSHSY, CDR2 SAAADI. The CDR3 sequence is 15 residues long. V was clipped by 6 bases and J by 3 bases; unmatched bases: 4. The CDR3 protein is CASRELAGGTDTQYF. The DNA of the CDR3 is TGCGCCAGCAGGGAGCTAGCGGGAGGGACAGATACGCAGTATTTT.

V is TRBV6-6 and J is TRBJ1-6, with 8 positions matching TRBD1. The junction had 15 bases not matched to a gene; V was cut back by 5 bases and J by 18 bases. This CDR3 region has 14 residues. In germline, CDR1 is MNHNY, CDR2 SVGAGI (reference sequence). The CDR3 loop reads CASSKRGQATEGHF. The CDR3, as DNA: TGTGCCAGCAGTAAGCGGGGACAGGCCACCGAGGGCCACTTT.

V usage is TRBV6-6 and J usage is TRBJ1-5, with D possibly TRBD1 on 5 matching bases. V dropped 2 bases and J dropped 6 bases, with 11 bases sitting between them. CDR3 length equals 14 residues. In germline, CDR1 is MNHNY, CDR2 SVGAGI (reference sequence). The CDR3 nucleotides are TGTGCCAGCAGTTACCGTAAAGGGACTCAGCCCCAGCATTTT. Its translation is CASSYRKGTQPQHF.

In its sample, this clonotype was seen a few times. The CDR3 coding sequence is TGCGCCAGCAGCTTGATCACAGGGGAGAACTATGGCTACACCTTC. Translated, it gives CASSLITGENYGYTF. The gene calls are TRBV5-1 and TRBJ1-2; 7 bases line up with TRBD1. The CDR3 is 15 amino acids. V shed 1 base and J 2 bases; nucleotides not matched to a gene: 5. Germline V gene data show CDR1 as SGHRS and CDR2 as YFSETQ.

V is TRBV20-1 and J is TRBJ1-2; 9 bases are a match to TRBD1. V was clipped by 6 bases and J by 5 bases; unmatched bases: 7. The CDR3 sequence is 13 residues long. Germline assignment: CDR1 DFQATT and CDR2 SNEGSKA (reference sequence). CDR3 nucleotides: TGCAGTGCGAGGACAGGGGTTGGATATGGCTACACCTTC. It encodes CSARTGVGYGYTF.

The chain links TRBV12-3 or TRBV12-4 to TRBJ1-1; D is perhaps TRBD1 (6 bases). The CDR3 length is 14 residues. Trimming pared 5 bases from V and 0 bases from J, leaving 10 bases between. CDR3 in DNA: TGTGCCAGCAGTAGACAGGCATTGAACACTGAAGCTTTCTTT. Translation gives CASSRQALNTEAFF.

J is TRBJ1-2 and V is TRBV7-9; D gene ambiguous. The CDR3 covers 14 residues. Deletions cut 1 base from V and 4 bases from J, with 10 bases between. Germline CDR1 and CDR2: SEHNR and FQNEAQ (reference sequence). The CDR3 region has the DNA TGTGCCAGCAGCTTAGAGGTAGAGAGCTATGGCTACACCTTC. This encodes CASSLEVESYGYTF.

This clonotype was seen more than once but under ten times. The V and J genes are TRBV20-1 and TRBJ2-3; D remains ambiguous. Germline loops: CDR1 DFQATT, CDR2 SNEGSKA (reference sequence). This CDR3 spans 12 amino acids. The V and J ends lost 6 bases and 4 bases respectively, with 11 bases between them. The CDR3 DNA reads as TGCAGTGCCCCCGTAGTCGCAGATACGCAGTATTTT. It specifies CSAPVVADTQYF.

This chain joins TRBV20-1 and TRBJ2-7; D is perhaps TRBD1 or TRBD2 (5 bases each). The end of the DNA aligns better with TRBJ2-5, so the J call may be wrong. From germline, CDR1 is DFQATT and CDR2 SNEGSKA (reference sequence). CDR3 length: 14 amino acids. The CDR3 loop is CSARDLGPGETQYF. In nucleotides, the CDR3 is TGCAGTGCTAGAGACCTGGGACCTGGGGAGACCCAGTACTTC.

The chain is built from TRBV27 and TRBJ2-3; D is unclear. This CDR3 contains 17 residues. V dropped 2 bases and J dropped 2 bases, with 17 bases sitting between them. Germline-derived CDR1 and CDR2 are MNHEY and SMNVEV (reference sequence). The CDR3 DNA sequence: TGTGCCAGCAGTTTAAGAGGTGTTAGACTTCTCACAGATACGCAGTATTTT. It translates to CASSLRGVRLLTDTQYF.

The rearrangement joins TRBV29-1 to TRBJ2-4, with 12 bases lining up with TRBD1. The DNA end favors TRBJ2-7, so the J call may be wrong. The germline CDR1 and CDR2 sequences are SQVTM and ANQGSEA. CDR3 size: 13 residues. The CDR3 sequence: CSTGTGGPYEQYF. As DNA, the CDR3 is TGCAGCACGGGGACAGGGGGCCCCTACGAGCAGTACTTC.